The rows below give T cell receptor beta chains drawn from one sample of a study of spatial heterogeneity in lung cancer. TCRdb recomputed calls from the 5' RACE reads with MiXCR, one row per CDR3 protein. The sample lists over 14,000 distinct CDR3 sequences; 9.5% to 14% were seen once. Sample: PBMCs, taken at surgery. The source is a female donor with early-stage non-small cell lung cancer. The CDR3 runs from the conserved cysteine through the conserved F or W. The order of the fields is D gene, J gene, clone size, V gene, CDR3 DNA, CDR3 protein. A D gene is named only where the DNA matches it firmly. Clone size appears in some rows only: once, few, many, or a class for an expanded clone.

. TRBJ2-1 . TRBV28 TGTGCCACACTAGGGGGAGGGACGTCCTACAATGAGCAGTTCTTC CATLGGGTSYNEQFF
. TRBJ1-1 many TRBV5-6 TGTGCCAGCAGCTTCCGGGGGGCCCAGAACACTGAAGCTTTCTTT CASSFRGAQNTEAFF
. TRBJ1-2 . TRBV7-2 TGTGCCAGCAGCTTAGGACGGAACTATGGCTACACCTTC CASSLGRNYGYTF
. TRBJ2-7 . TRBV5-1 TGCGCCGGCAGCTTGGCCCTGGGGCCCTCGGGTGAGCAGTACTTC CAGSLALGPSGEQYF
TRBD1 TRBJ2-3 . TRBV29-1 TGCAGCGTTGCCAGGGGGAACGCAGATACGCAGTATTTT CSVARGNADTQYF
. TRBJ2-5 few TRBV20-1 TGCAGTGCTCGCCATGACCTAGAGACCCAGTACTTC CSARHDLETQYF
TRBD1 TRBJ1-2 many TRBV13 TGTGCCAGCAGCCGCAATCAGGGGGGAGAACGGACTGGCTACACCTTC CASSRNQGGERTGYTF
. TRBJ1-1 many TRBV11-2 TGTGCCAGATTTTTCCGCACTGAAGCTTTCTTT CARFFRTEAFF
. TRBJ2-7 few TRBV20-1 TGCAGTGCTAGTATTCTCTGGGACTCCTACGAGCAGTACTTC CSASILWDSYEQYF
TRBD1 TRBJ1-6 many TRBV2 TGTGCCAGCACTCGGACAGGATTATCACCCCTCCACTTT CASTRTGLSPLHF
. TRBJ2-1 many TRBV20-1 TGCAGTGCTAGAGTGGGGGCCAGGAATGAGCAGTTCTTC CSARVGARNEQFF
. TRBJ2-1 many TRBV7-2 TGTGCCAGCAGCTTAGCGCGGGCAGGGATCAATGAGCAGTTCTTC CASSLARAGINEQFF
TRBD1 TRBJ1-1 medium-sized TRBV7-2 TGTGCCAGCAGCTTAAAGCCGGGACAGGAAGCTTTCTTT CASSLKPGQEAFF
. TRBJ1-2 medium-sized TRBV3-1 TGTGCCAGCAGCCTAGGGCGGGGAACTAACTATGGCTACACCTTC CASSLGRGTNYGYTF
TRBD1 TRBJ1-6 many TRBV10-2 TGCGCCAGCAAGGAACCGGGACAGGGTGGGTCACCCCTCCACTTT CASKEPGQGGSPLHF
TRBD2 TRBJ2-1 many TRBV18 TGTGCCAGCTCACCAGCCCAGGGAGGGTCCTACAATGAGCAGTTCTTC CASSPAQGGSYNEQFF
. TRBJ2-7 . TRBV6-1 TGTGCCAGCAGTGAAGCGGTGGGAGAGGGAGGAAACTACGAGCAGTACTTC CASSEAVGEGGNYEQYF
. TRBJ1-1 many TRBV29-1 TGCAGCGTAAAGGACGGAGCAAGGAACACTGAAGCTTTCTTT CSVKDGARNTEAFF
. TRBJ1-4 many TRBV6-5 TGTGCCAGCAGTTCATCTTTATTGTTAACTAATGAAAAACTGTTTTTT CASSSSLLLTNEKLFF
. TRBJ1-5 . TRBV7-8 TGTGCCAGCAGCTTAGCAGGTGGCGGGATTCAGCCCCAGCATTTT CASSLAGGGIQPQHF
. TRBJ1-2 many TRBV19 TGTGCCAGTAGTCCATCGTCCTCCTATGTTGGCTATGGCTACACCTTC CASSPSSSYVGYGYTF
. TRBJ1-1 many TRBV7-9 TGTGCCAGCAGCTTAGAACTCCCCGGGGCTGAAGCTTTCTTT CASSLELPGAEAFF
. TRBJ1-1 many TRBV7-6 TGTGCCAGCAGCTGGAGTGGACAAAAAGGGGACACTGAAGCTTTCTTT CASSWSGQKGDTEAFF
TRBD1 TRBJ2-7 many TRBV2 TGTGCCAGCAGACAGGGGGGCGTCTACGAGCAGTACTTC CASRQGGVYEQYF
. TRBJ2-1 many TRBV7-7 TGTGCTAGCAGCTTAGCATTATCCGATAGCTCCTACAATGAGCAGTTCTTC CASSLALSDSSYNEQFF
. TRBJ2-3 . TRBV10-3 TGTGCCATTGATGCGGGGTCTGCAGATACGCAGTATTTT CAIDAGSADTQYF
. TRBJ2-1 few TRBV7-9 TGTGCCAGCAGCTTAGCATCCCGAGTCAATGAGCAGTTCTTC CASSLASRVNEQFF
TRBD1 TRBJ1-2 many TRBV3-1 TGTGCCAGCAGCCTTAACCGGGACAGGGGGCGCGGATACTATGGCTACACCTTC CASSLNRDRGRGYYGYTF
TRBD2 TRBJ2-1 medium-sized TRBV9 TGTGCCAGCAGCGTAGATCCGCGGGGGAAGGACAATGAGCAGTTCTTC CASSVDPRGKDNEQFF
TRBD1 TRBJ1-6 . TRBV12-3/TRBV12-4 TGTGCCAGCAGCTTGACAGGGGATAATTCACCCCTCCACTTT CASSLTGDNSPLHF
. TRBJ2-1 many TRBV7-2 TGTGCCAGCAGCTTACGATTAGGGGGGCCGGGCAATGAGCAGTTCTTC CASSLRLGGPGNEQFF
. TRBJ1-1 many TRBV6-4 TGTGCCAGCAGTGCCCGGGAGGACACTGAAGCTTTCTTT CASSAREDTEAFF
. TRBJ2-3 many TRBV12-3/TRBV12-4 TGTGCCAGCAGTTCCAGGAAAGGGACAGATACGCAGTATTTT CASSSRKGTDTQYF
. TRBJ2-2 once TRBV28 TGTGCCAGCAGTTTTCGGGGAACCGGGGAGCTGTTTTTT CASSFRGTGELFF
. TRBJ1-4 many TRBV6-5 TGTGCCAGCAGTTACTCTTCAACTAATGAAAAACTGTTTTTT CASSYSSTNEKLFF
. TRBJ2-7 many TRBV6-6 TGTGCCAGCAGTTCGTACACAGGGACCCAGGAGCAGTACTTC CASSSYTGTQEQYF
TRBD2 TRBJ2-3 medium-sized TRBV5-1 TGCGCCAGCAGCCGACTAGCGGGGGCGCAAGATACGCAGTATTTT CASSRLAGAQDTQYF
. TRBJ1-1 many TRBV30 TGTGCCTGGAGTTTAACTGAAGCTTTCTTT CAWSLTEAFF
TRBD2 TRBJ2-5 many TRBV6-6 TGTGCCAGCAGCCCCGGGGGGACTAGCGGGGGGGCGAAGACCCAGTACTTC CASSPGGTSGGAKTQYF
. TRBJ2-1 many TRBV3-1 TGTGCCAGCAGCGAGGGTCAGGGGGAGCAGTTCTTC CASSEGQGEQFF
TRBD1 TRBJ1-6 many TRBV19 TGTGCCAGCCGGTACGGGACAGGGGGTTCACCCCTCCACTTT CASRYGTGGSPLHF
TRBD1 TRBJ1-5 many TRBV20-1 TGCAGTGCACCGACAGGGGGTAATCAGCCCCAGCATTTT CSAPTGGNQPQHF
. TRBJ1-5 many TRBV5-1 TGCGCCAGCAGTTCGGGACCCTTCCAGCCCCAGCATTTT CASSSGPFQPQHF
TRBD1 TRBJ2-7 few TRBV7-6 TGTGCCAGCAGCGCCCGGACAGGGGGCGTAAAAGACGAGCAGTACTTC CASSARTGGVKDEQYF
. TRBJ2-2 . TRBV19 TGTGCCAGTAGTATTGCGGGGCTAGACACCGGGGAGCTGTTTTTT CASSIAGLDTGELFF
. TRBJ1-1 many TRBV2 TGTGCCAGCGACCTTCAGAGAGAAGCTTTCTTT CASDLQREAFF
. TRBJ2-7 many TRBV12-3/TRBV12-4 TGTGCCAGCAGTTGGGGCGGAGAGCAGTACTTC CASSWGGEQYF
TRBD2 TRBJ2-7 . TRBV7-2 TGTGCCAGCAGCCCTAGCGGGGGAGACTTTTACGAGCAGTACTTC CASSPSGGDFYEQYF